This T cell receptor (beta chain) was retrieved from a study of T cells in Graves' hyperthyroidism and ophthalmopathy. Researchers amplified the TCR beta CDR3 regions from RNA transcripts. Primed by the HTBI set, a first-round RT-PCR was run on the TCR CDR3. Each CDR3 protein is one row after TCRdb ran MiXCR on the multiplex PCR reads. The table includes about 840,000 distinct CDR3 sequences, 38% detected once. The CDR3 is made up of 16 amino acids. Germline V gene data show CDR1 as ENHRY and CDR2 as SYGVKD. The germline V and J ends were trimmed by 0 bases and 5 bases, with 16 bases remaining between them. This clonotype was recorded once.

This chain joins TRBV10-3 and TRBJ1-1; D uncertain. Sequencing was carried out using blood. This clonotype originated in a man aged 18 to 30 with Graves' hyperthyroidism. The chain's CDR3 is CAISESGELGGTEAFF. For the CDR3, the DNA is TGTGCCATCAGTGAGTCCGGGGAGTTGGGAGGGACTGAAGCTTTCTTT.